Below are 30 T cell receptor beta chains sequenced from a single sample in a study of beta chain features in type 1 diabetes. For these TCRs, the target antigens are not known. The sequenced template was cDNA made from the entire isolated RNA. Some clones are missing from TCRdb's copy, which holds only in-frame ones; the method was immunoSEQ multiplex PCR. In the table there are approximately 260,000 clones, approximately 25% of which are singletons. Study outcomes and limitations: Moderate but significant shortening of TCRB CDR3s was recorded in all four CD4+ subsets from Type 1 diabetes patients.

Sequenced input: naive CD4+ T cells from blood. The receptors come from a woman aged 25 to 45 with type 1 diabetes.

This clone was seen a few times. The chain uses TRBV13 and TRBJ1-3, with 7 bases fitting TRBD1. Germline CDR1 is PRHDT and CDR2 is FYEKMQ (reference sequence). The CDR3 has 15 residues. V shed 5 bases and J 1 base; nucleotides not matched to a gene: 5. The CDR3: CASSLTGQSGNTIYF. The CDR3 DNA is TGTGCCAGCAGCCTAACGGGACAGTCTGGAAACACCATATATTTT.

J is TRBJ2-1 and V is TRBV29-1; a possible D gene is TRBD2 (6 bases). Trimming stripped 3 bases from V and 7 bases from J, with 13 bases between. Germline CDR1 reads SQVTM; CDR2 reads ANQGSEA. The CDR3 is made up of 13 amino acids. The CDR3 reads CSVDREILNEQFF. The CDR3 DNA sequence: TGCAGCGTTGACCGGGAGATACTGAATGAGCAGTTCTTC.

Only a few counts were recorded for this clone. The gene calls are TRBV9 and TRBJ2-3; D unclear. V gave up 1 base and J gave up 6 bases, with 9 bases separating them. Germline assignment: CDR1 SGDLS and CDR2 YYNGEE. This CDR3 spans 13 amino acids. The CDR3 nucleotides read TGTGCCAGCAGCGTAAATCCCTCGGATACGCAGTATTTT. Amino acids: CASSVNPSDTQYF.

For the CDR3, the DNA is TGCAGCGTTAAGCCGACGGAGGGACTAGCGTTCGAGACCCAGTACTTC. Translated: CSVKPTEGLAFETQYF. V gene TRBV29-1 combines with J gene TRBJ2-5; 10 bases are shared with TRBD2. This CDR3 has 16 amino acids. J was trimmed by 5 bases and V by 5 bases; bases with no gene match: 14. The germline V gene has CDR1 SQVTM and CDR2 ANQGSEA.

The table lists this clone with a few counts. This chain connects TRBV21-1 to TRBJ1-2; the DNA was not used to check the table's D call, TRBD1. TRBV21-1 represents a pseudogene. This CDR3 has 16 residues. The CDR3 reads CASSKGGQGRRNGYTF. The CDR3 nucleotides read TGTGCCAGCAGCAAAGGGGGACAGGGTAGGAGGAATGGCTACACCTTC.

The V call is TRBV4-2, the J call TRBJ2-3; the match to TRBD2 covers 8 bases. The CDR3 consists of 15 residues. With V trimmed by 0 bases and J by 5 bases, 4 bases remained unmatched. CDR1 LGHNA and CDR2 YNFKEQ come from the germline V gene. The CDR3 region has the DNA TGTGCCAGCAGCCAAGATTTGAGCGGGGGAGATACGCAGTATTTT. Translated: CASSQDLSGGDTQYF.

This rearrangement joins TRBV7-9 to TRBJ2-5; 9 bases line up with TRBD1. The CDR3 is 14 amino acids. Trimming cost V 5 bases and J 5 bases; bases outside gene matches: 6. In germline, CDR1 is SEHNR, CDR2 FQNEAQ (reference sequence). CDR3 sequence reads: CASSRDRAGETQYF. The CDR3, as DNA: TGTGCCAGCAGCCGGGACAGGGCAGGCGAGACCCAGTACTTC.

This clone was counted between two and nine times. The chain combines TRBV30 with TRBJ1-4; 10 nucleotides agree with TRBD1. CDR1 GTSNPN and CDR2 SVGIG come from the germline V gene (reference sequence). The J segment lost 7 bases and the V segment lost 3 bases, leaving 5 bases of the junction unmatched. This CDR3 spans 14 amino acids. The CDR3 sequence is CAWRPGQGSEKLFF. CDR3 nucleotides: TGTGCCTGGAGGCCGGGACAGGGGAGTGAAAAACTGTTTTTT.

This clone was found a few times. The chain carries TRBV19 and TRBJ2-3; 7 bases are shared with TRBD1. CDR1 is LNHDA and CDR2 is SQIVND in the germline V gene (reference sequence). CDR3 length equals 15 residues. V trimming: 5 bases; J trimming: 4 bases; junction bases outside the gene matches: 9. This CDR3 is CASSPRDRAADTQYF. CDR3 DNA sequence: TGTGCCAGTAGTCCTAGGGACAGAGCCGCAGATACGCAGTATTTT.

This clone showed up just once. V is TRBV4-1 and J is TRBJ2-2, with D tentatively TRBD1 (6 bases). V was clipped by 7 bases and J by 5 bases, with 17 bases between them. This CDR3 comprises 15 residues. Germline V gives CDR1 MGHRA, CDR2 YSYEKL. The CDR3 DNA reads as TGCGCCAGCATCCCAAAACACAGGGAAACCGGGGAGCTGTTTTTT. The encoded protein is CASIPKHRETGELFF.

Only a few counts were recorded for this clone. The chain carries TRBV4-2 and TRBJ1-2; 8 bases fit TRBD1. Germline CDR1 LGHNA, CDR2 YNFKEQ. V was clipped by 0 bases and J by 5 bases; unmatched bases: 14. The CDR3 is 18 residues long. The CDR3: CASSQDSRTGTVGYGYTF. The CDR3, as DNA: TGTGCCAGCAGCCAAGATTCTAGGACAGGGACGGTAGGGTATGGCTACACCTTC.

V gene TRBV5-1 combines with J gene TRBJ2-1; D possibly corresponds to TRBD1 (8 bases). Germline V gene data show CDR1 as SGHRS and CDR2 as YFSETQ. This CDR3 has 14 residues. Trimming left V 1 base short and J 7 bases short, with 12 bases between. Here the CDR3 reads CASSLLQGGNEQFF. In nucleotides, the CDR3 is TGCGCCAGCAGCTTGTTACAGGGGGGGAATGAGCAGTTCTTC.

This clone was picked up a small number of times. The chain has TRBV29-1 and TRBJ2-3; 7 bases map to TRBD2. Germline V gene lookup returns CDR1 SQVTM and CDR2 ANQGSEA. The length of the CDR3 is 14 residues. The V segment lost 6 bases and the J segment 3 bases; nucleotides outside the gene matches: 9. The CDR3 sequence is CSVGGPGGTDTQYF. CDR3 coding DNA: TGCAGCGTGGGGGGACCGGGGGGAACAGATACGCAGTATTTT.

With respect to this clone: Other nucleotide sequences from this sample produce the same CDR3. J is TRBJ2-2 and V is TRBV7-9; D unclear. Trimming stripped 3 bases from V and 5 bases from J, with 4 bases between. CDR1 SEHNR and CDR2 FQNEAQ come from the germline V gene (reference sequence). This CDR3 has 12 residues. CDR3 in DNA: TGTGCCAGCAGCTTTTTAACCGGGGAGCTGTTTTTT. The encoded protein is CASSFLTGELFF.

This clone was seen a handful of times. The chain has TRBV11-2 and TRBJ2-1; D gene ambiguous. The germline V gene encodes CDR1 SGHAT and CDR2 FQNNGV. The V end was cut by 3 bases, the J end by 7 bases, with 4 bases between. The CDR3 length is 11 residues. CDR3 DNA sequence: TGTGCCAGCAGCTTCCTGAATGAGCAGTTCTTC. It encodes CASSFLNEQFF.

This chain uses TRBV5-1 with TRBJ2-1; TRBD1 agrees at 7 bases. Germline V CDR1 and CDR2: SGHRS, YFSETQ. The CDR3 spans 14 residues. Losses at the gene ends were 7 bases for V and 1 base for J; bases not matched to a gene: 5. The CDR3 is CASRDRESYNEQFF. The CDR3 DNA sequence: TGCGCCAGCCGCGACAGGGAATCCTACAATGAGCAGTTCTTC.

This clone was detected only a few times. The genes are TRBV19 and TRBJ1-2, with D possibly matching TRBD1 (6 bases). CDR1 is LNHDA, CDR2 SQIVND, per germline (reference sequence). Trimming removed 8 bases from V and 0 bases from J, with 13 bases in between. The CDR3 sequence is 14 residues long. The CDR3 loop reads CASWVGQSNYGYTF. Here the CDR3 DNA reads TGTGCCAGTTGGGTCGGACAGTCTAACTATGGCTACACCTTC.

This clone was observed a handful of times. The rearrangement joins TRBV30 to TRBJ2-3, with 14 bases matching TRBD2. Germline V gene data show CDR1 as GTSNPN and CDR2 as SVGIG (reference sequence). Trimming cost V 7 bases and J 2 bases; bases outside gene matches: 14. The CDR3 spans 18 residues. The CDR3 DNA reads TGTGCCTTACGGGGGACTAGCGGGAGTGGGCTCATCACAGATACGCAGTATTTT. It codes for CALRGTSGSGLITDTQYF.

This chain joins TRBV27 and TRBJ2-3; D might be TRBD2 (5 bases). The germline gives CDR1 MNHEY, CDR2 SMNVEV (reference sequence). This CDR3 is built from 15 residues. V was shortened by 2 bases and J by 1 base, with 10 bases between the two germline ends. Here the CDR3 reads CASSLLATRTDTQYF. The CDR3 nucleotides are TGTGCCAGCAGTTTACTAGCAACCCGCACAGATACGCAGTATTTT.

The genes are TRBV11-2 and TRBJ2-1; 7 bases are shared with TRBD1. With V trimmed by 6 bases and J by 9 bases, 11 bases remained unmatched. The CDR3 length is 14 residues. CDR1 is SGHAT, CDR2 FQNNGV, per germline. CDR3 loop: CASRKATGSSEQFF. CDR3 DNA: TGTGCCAGCAGAAAAGCGACAGGGAGTAGTGAGCAGTTCTTC.

In this sample, this clone turned up a few times. The chain joins TRBV29-1 to TRBJ1-4; D gene uncertain. Between the trimmed V and J ends, which lost 2 bases and 7 bases, there was a span of 8 bases. The CDR3 runs to 12 residues. Per germline, CDR1 SQVTM and CDR2 ANQGSEA. CDR3 nucleotides: TGCAGCGTTGAATTCGGAGGTGAAAAACTGTTTTTT. This encodes CSVEFGGEKLFF.

This chain connects TRBV5-6 to TRBJ2-1; tentatively, D is TRBD2 (6 bases). V lost 0 bases to trimming and J lost 3 bases, with 13 bases between them. This CDR3 spans 16 amino acids. Germline CDR1 and CDR2: SGHDT and YYEEEE. The CDR3 here is CASSLAGAGLYNEQFF. CDR3 nucleotides: TGTGCCAGCAGCTTGGCCGGAGCGGGTCTCTACAATGAGCAGTTCTTC.

This clone showed up just a few times. V usage is TRBV11-2 and J usage is TRBJ2-3, with 10 bases matching TRBD2. J was trimmed by 1 base and V by 5 bases; bases with no gene match: 9. Germline-derived CDR1 and CDR2 are SGHAT and FQNNGV. The CDR3 is 17 residues long. CDR3 sequence: CASSPRLAGLGTDTQYF. DNA for the CDR3: TGTGCCAGCAGCCCCAGACTAGCGGGTCTGGGCACAGATACGCAGTATTTT.

This clone has only a few counts. V is TRBV12-5 and J is TRBJ1-3; D may be TRBD1 (5 bases). V dropped 4 bases and J dropped 6 bases, with 19 bases sitting between them. This CDR3 contains 16 residues. Germline loops: CDR1 LGHNT, CDR2 FRNRAP. CDR3 region: CASGYPGGRILNTIYF. Written as DNA, the CDR3 is TGTGCTAGTGGTTACCCCGGGGGACGAATATTAAACACCATATATTTT.

This clone was counted between two and nine times. The genes are TRBV5-1 and TRBJ1-2; 7 bases fit TRBD1. The CDR3 has 13 residues. Trimming cost V 4 bases and J 4 bases; bases outside gene matches: 4. Germline CDR1 SGHRS, CDR2 YFSETQ. CDR3 nucleotides: TGCGCCAGCAGCCCGGGACAGCGCTATGGCTACACCTTC. Encoded protein: CASSPGQRYGYTF.

This clone was seen only a few times. This sequence joins TRBV2 and TRBJ1-2; 7 positions agree with TRBD1. CDR3 size: 13 residues. CDR1 and CDR2 (germline): SNHLY, FYNNEI. V was clipped by 7 bases and J by 5 bases; unmatched bases: 7. The CDR3 sequence: CASTLGTDYGYTF. In DNA form, the CDR3 reads TGTGCCAGCACCTTAGGGACAGATTATGGCTACACCTTC.

This clone was seen more than once but under ten times. This rearrangement joins TRBV5-1 to TRBJ1-1, with D possibly TRBD1 on 5 matching bases. The germline V gene encodes CDR1 SGHRS and CDR2 YFSETQ. V shed 2 bases and J shed 1 base, with 9 bases lying between them. There are 14 residues in the CDR3. CDR3: CASSLNRPNTEAFF. The CDR3 nucleotides are TGCGCCAGCAGCTTAAACAGGCCGAACACTGAAGCTTTCTTT.

This clone was seen a handful of times. The gene calls are TRBV5-1 and TRBJ2-1; 9 bases fit TRBD2. With V trimmed by 3 bases and J by 0 bases, 7 bases remained unmatched. The germline V gene encodes CDR1 SGHRS and CDR2 YFSETQ. CDR3 length: 17 residues. The chain's CDR3 is CASSSSPAGGSYNEQFF. The CDR3 nucleotides read TGCGCCAGCAGCTCCAGTCCAGCGGGAGGCTCCTACAATGAGCAGTTCTTC.

J is TRBJ2-7 and V is TRBV27; 8 bases fit TRBD2. This CDR3 spans 14 amino acids. Trimming cost V 5 bases and J 2 bases; bases outside gene matches: 5. Per the germline V gene, CDR1 is MNHEY and CDR2 is SMNVEV (reference sequence). The CDR3 sequence is CASSLTSGAYEQYF. CDR3 coding DNA: TGTGCCAGCAGTCTTACTAGCGGAGCCTACGAGCAGTACTTC.

The gene calls are TRBV2 and TRBJ1-2; D is unclear. V lost 8 bases to trimming and J lost 1 base, with 14 bases between them. Germline loops: CDR1 SNHLY, CDR2 FYNNEI. The CDR3 has 14 residues. In nucleotides, the CDR3 is TGTGCCAGCCAGATCATGGGCCTTAACTATGGCTACACCTTC. This codes for CASQIMGLNYGYTF.